The 29 T cell receptor beta chains below were found in one sample sequenced in a study of blood T cell repertoires in COVID-19. Profiled with immunoSEQ multiplex PCR; TCRdb holds only in-frame clones, not every one. The sample consists of some 130,000 clones, approximately 79% of them appearing once. The sequenced sample consisted of PBMCs or T cells enriched from blood (not recorded which). These receptors were collected from a man in his forties with acute COVID-19.

The CDR3 region is CASSLDEGGTQYF. The CDR3 DNA reads TGTGCCAGCAGCCTTGACGAGGGTGGTACGCAGTATTTT. The chain carries TRBV6-4 and TRBJ2-3; tentative D call: TRBD2 (5 bases). CDR1 is MRHNA, CDR2 SNTAGT, per germline. The CDR3 has 13 amino acids. The V end was cut by 6 bases, the J end by 8 bases, with 15 bases between.

The J gene is TRBJ2-5, the V gene TRBV6-4; D might be TRBD1 (6 bases). Germline V gene data show CDR1 as MRHNA and CDR2 as SNTAGT. There are 15 residues in the CDR3. V shed 6 bases and J shed 0 bases, with 14 bases lying between them. CDR3: CASRRPQGNQETQYF. CDR3 sequence (DNA): TGTGCCAGCAGACGACCACAGGGAAACCAAGAGACCCAGTACTTC.

This clone was recorded only once. The chain recombines TRBV5-4 with TRBJ2-2, with 12 bases matching TRBD2. Germline loops: CDR1 SGHNT, CDR2 YYREEE (reference sequence). Losses at the gene ends were 4 bases for V and 0 bases for J; bases not matched to a gene: 4. The CDR3 loop spans 17 amino acids. This CDR3 is CASSQRTSGTNTGELFF. The CDR3 region has the DNA TGTGCCAGCAGCCAGAGGACTAGCGGGACGAACACCGGGGAGCTGTTTTTT.

V usage is TRBV6-5 and J usage is TRBJ2-7; 10 bases agree with TRBD2. V lost 2 bases, J lost 4 bases, and 2 bases stayed unmatched. CDR3 length: 14 residues. The germline CDR1 and CDR2 sequences are MNHEY and SVGAGI. The CDR3 here is CASSYLTSGYEQYF. The CDR3 nucleotides are TGTGCCAGCAGTTACCTGACTAGCGGGTACGAGCAGTACTTC.

The chain joins TRBV27 to TRBJ1-6; no clear D. The CDR3 totals 13 residues. V lost 5 bases and J 8 bases, leaving 10 bases between the germline ends. Germline CDR1 MNHEY, CDR2 SMNVEV (reference sequence). In DNA, the CDR3 is TGTGCCAGCAGTCACAATGCCCATTCACCCCTCCACTTT. Amino acids: CASSHNAHSPLHF.

The chain's CDR3 is CASSSRLAGGRGEQFF. CDR3 sequence (DNA): TGTGCCAGCAGTTCGAGACTAGCGGGAGGCAGGGGTGAGCAGTTCTTC. The chain recombines TRBV28 with TRBJ2-1; TRBD2 aligns across 13 bases. The CDR3 consists of 16 residues. The germline V gene encodes CDR1 MDHEN and CDR2 SYDVKM. The J segment lost 9 bases and the V segment lost 4 bases, leaving 9 bases of the junction unmatched.

The chain uses TRBV7-2 and TRBJ2-6; D not certain. Trimming shortened V by 5 bases and J by 0 bases, and 8 bases separated the two germline ends. CDR1 is SGHTA and CDR2 is FQGNSA in the germline V gene. The CDR3 runs 15 residues. CDR3 residues: CASSEQFSGANVLTF. In DNA, the CDR3 is TGTGCCAGCAGCGAACAGTTCTCTGGGGCCAACGTCCTGACTTTC.

This clone came up once. Different DNA sequences within this sample yield the same CDR3. The chain is built from TRBV6-5 and TRBJ2-3; 10 bases are a match to TRBD1. This CDR3 is 13 amino acids long. In germline, CDR1 is MNHEY, CDR2 SVGAGI. The V segment lost 6 bases and the J segment 3 bases; nucleotides outside the gene matches: 0. The CDR3 region is CASRGQGTDTQYF. CDR3 nucleotides: TGTGCCAGCAGGGGACAGGGGACAGATACGCAGTATTTT.

The chain joins TRBV6-5 to TRBJ2-2; D perhaps matches TRBD1 (5 bases). Looked up from germline, CDR1 is MNHEY and CDR2 is SVGAGI. The CDR3 contains 13 residues. Trimming took off 11 bases at V and 6 bases at J, with 16 bases between the two ends. The CDR3: CAVCGAPPGELFF. The CDR3 DNA sequence: TGTGCCGTGTGTGGGGCCCCCCCCGGGGAGCTGTTTTTT.

The chain recombines TRBV6-5 with TRBJ2-5; tentatively, D is TRBD2 (6 bases). Germline values: CDR1 MNHEY, CDR2 SVGAGI. This CDR3 has 14 amino acids. V lost 6 bases and J lost 1, with 12 bases in between. The CDR3 spells CASRAGGGQETQYF. The CDR3 nucleotides are TGTGCCAGCAGGGCTGGGGGAGGCCAAGAGACCCAGTACTTC.

CDR3 amino acids: CASSLDSYSNQPQHF. The DNA for the CDR3 is TGTGCCAGCAGTTTGGACAGTTATAGCAATCAGCCCCAGCATTTT. This sequence joins TRBV7-9 and TRBJ1-5; TRBD1 might be the D (6 bases). Germline CDR1 reads SEHNR; CDR2 reads FQNEAQ (reference sequence). The CDR3 extends over 15 amino acids. V lost 6 bases and J 0 bases, leaving 12 bases between the germline ends.

The chain joins TRBV7-9 to TRBJ1-3; 8 nucleotides align to TRBD1. This CDR3 spans 15 amino acids. Trimming removed 0 bases from V and 2 bases from J; junction bases left unmatched: 0. Germline values: CDR1 SEHNR, CDR2 FQNEAQ (reference sequence). The CDR3: CASSLADRAGNTIYF. The CDR3 DNA follows: TGTGCCAGCAGCTTAGCGGACAGGGCTGGAAACACCATATATTTT. Full variable domain (rest looked up from reference TRBV7-9 and TRBJ1-3): DTGVSQNPRHKITKRGQNVTFRCDPISEHNRLYWYRQTLGQGPEFLTYFQNEAQLEKSRLLSDRFSAERPKGSFSTLEIQRTEQGDSAMYLCASSLADRAGNTIYFGEGSWLTVV.

This clone has more than one count but fewer than ten. This chain uses TRBV7-8 with TRBJ2-7; 12 bases are shared with TRBD2. V lost 5 bases and J lost 2; bases outside the gene matches: 4. In germline, CDR1 is SGHVS, CDR2 FQNEAQ. The CDR3 covers 15 residues. The CDR3 bases are TGTGCCAGCAGCACCGGACTAGCGGGGACCTACGAGCAGTACTTC. Its protein product is CASSTGLAGTYEQYF.

The chain couples TRBV30 to TRBJ1-4, with 7 bases that match TRBD1. The CDR3 is 14 residues long. Trimming at V came to 1 base and at J to 6 bases, leaving 5 bases not matched to a gene. From germline, CDR1 is GTSNPN and CDR2 SVGIG (reference sequence). CDR3 nucleotides: TGTGCCTGGAGTGCAATCGACAGGGATGAAAAACTGTTTTTT. As protein: CAWSAIDRDEKLFF.

This chain uses TRBV3-1 (or the pseudogene TRBV3-2) with TRBJ1-4; 9 bases map to TRBD1. Germline CDR1 and CDR2: LGHDT and YNNKEL (reference sequence). CDR3 size: 16 residues. With 3 bases clipped from V and 8 bases from J, the junction kept 10 bases outside the gene matches. CDR3 in amino acids: CASSHLTGQGPEKLFF. DNA of the CDR3: TGTGCCAGCAGCCACCTTACGGGACAGGGTCCAGAAAAACTGTTTTTT.

The CDR3 is CASSPLLAGGPYEQYF. The CDR3 region has the DNA TGTGCCAGCAGCCCCCTACTAGCGGGAGGCCCCTACGAGCAGTACTTC. The chain uses TRBV5-4 and TRBJ2-7; 12 bases align to TRBD2. In germline, CDR1 is SGHNT, CDR2 YYREEE (reference sequence). The CDR3 is 16 amino acids. Losses at the gene ends were 4 bases for V and 2 bases for J; bases not matched to a gene: 7.

The rearrangement uses TRBV7-9 and TRBJ1-2; D is undetermined. The CDR3 covers 14 residues. The germline V gene encodes CDR1 SEHNR and CDR2 FQNEAQ (reference sequence). V lost 1 base and J lost 2, with 8 bases in between. The CDR3 sequence is CASSLEAANYGYTF. The CDR3 coding sequence is TGTGCCAGCAGCTTAGAAGCGGCGAACTATGGCTACACCTTC.

V and J are TRBV6-5 and TRBJ2-1; 7 nucleotides line up with TRBD2. J gave up 0 bases and V 9 bases, and 8 bases lay outside the gene matches. The V gene's germline CDR1 is MNHEY and CDR2 SVGAGI. The CDR3 totals 15 residues. The CDR3 nucleotides read TGTGCCAGTTTACCGGGGGGTTTCTCCTACAATGAGCAGTTCTTC. Translation gives CASLPGGFSYNEQFF.

The chain recombines TRBV2 with TRBJ2-1; tentatively, D is TRBD2 (7 bases). The ends were cut back, 6 bases at V and 0 bases at J, with 18 bases in the middle. There are 17 residues in the CDR3. Looked up from germline, CDR1 is SNHLY and CDR2 is FYNNEI. This chain's CDR3 is CASSVPRGRSSYNEQFF. DNA of the CDR3: TGTGCCAGCAGCGTCCCGCGGGGGCGTAGCTCCTACAATGAGCAGTTCTTC.

This clone has a single count. The chain joins TRBV12-3 or TRBV12-4 to TRBJ2-5, with D possibly TRBD2 on 5 matching bases. There are 13 residues in the CDR3. The V gene lost 6 bases and the J gene lost 5 bases, with 13 bases spanning the gap. The CDR3 loop is CASRTGMFETQYF. CDR3 bases: TGTGCCAGCAGAACCGGGATGTTTGAGACCCAGTACTTC.

The chain employs TRBV5-1 and TRBJ2-2, with 9 nucleotides matching TRBD1. There are 14 residues in the CDR3. V gave up 3 bases and J gave up 5 bases; unmatched junction bases: 2. Germline CDR1 reads SGHRS; CDR2 reads YFSETQ. The CDR3, as DNA: TGCGCCAGCAGCTGGACAGGGGAGACCGGGGAGCTGTTTTTT. It translates to CASSWTGETGELFF.

The J gene is TRBJ2-3, the V gene TRBV9; TRBD2 matches at 9 bases. After removal of 4 bases from V and 5 bases from J, the junction contained 20 bases not matched to a gene. CDR3 length: 19 amino acids. CDR1 SGDLS and CDR2 YYNGEE come from the germline V gene. In DNA, the CDR3 is TGTGCCAGCAGCACCTCGGAGGGGCGGGGGGGCCTGAGAATAGATACGCAGTATTTT. Translated: CASSTSEGRGGLRIDTQYF.

This chain links TRBV6-5 with TRBJ1-6, with TRBD1 identical over 7 bases. CDR3 size: 15 residues. The germline V gene has CDR1 MNHEY and CDR2 SVGAGI. J was trimmed by 5 bases and V by 2 bases; bases with no gene match: 3. CDR3 coding DNA: TGTGCCAGCAGTTACACAGGGGTGGATAATTCACCCCTCCACTTT. As protein: CASSYTGVDNSPLHF.

The chain uses TRBV7-2 and TRBJ2-5; 12 bases are shared with TRBD2. Germline V gives CDR1 SGHTA, CDR2 FQGNSA. Unmatched junction bases numbered 2, after V lost 3 bases and J lost 3 bases. This CDR3 comprises 15 residues. CDR3 region: CASSFGLAGKETQYF. The CDR3 DNA is TGTGCCAGCAGCTTTGGACTAGCGGGGAAAGAGACCCAGTACTTC.

This clone was seen only once. The V call is TRBV11-3, the J call TRBJ2-1; TRBD2 matches at 7 bases. The ends lost 5 bases at V and 4 bases at J; junction bases unmatched: 8. The germline gives CDR1 SGHNT, CDR2 YENEEA. The CDR3 has 15 amino acids. The CDR3 sequence: CASSAAGTIYNEQFF. As DNA, the CDR3 is TGTGCCAGCAGCGCCGCCGGGACTATTTACAATGAGCAGTTCTTC. The full variable domain, with the rest looked up from reference TRBV11-3 and TRBJ2-1, is EAGVVQSPRYKIIEKKQPVAFWCNPISGHNTLYWYLQNLGQGPELLIRYENEEAVDDSQLPKDRFSAERLKGVDSTLKIQPAELGDSAVYLCASSAAGTIYNEQFFGPGTRLTVL.

This sequence joins TRBV7-3 and TRBJ1-1, with D unclear. CDR3 length: 13 amino acids. The germline gives CDR1 SGHTA, CDR2 FQGTGA. V lost 0 bases and J 0 bases, leaving 2 bases between the germline ends. Here the CDR3 reads CASSLTLNTEAFF. The CDR3 nucleotides read TGTGCCAGCAGCTTAACCTTGAACACTGAAGCTTTCTTT.

This chain uses TRBV9 with TRBJ1-6; D uncertain. Germline values: CDR1 SGDLS, CDR2 YYNGEE. The CDR3 loop spans 14 amino acids. V lost 0 bases and J lost 10, with 11 bases in between. The CDR3 coding sequence is TGTGCCAGCAGCGTAGACGGGATTAGGTCACCCCTCCACTTT. This sequence encodes CASSVDGIRSPLHF.

The gene calls are TRBV7-3 and TRBJ2-2; 7 bases fit TRBD1. Germline values: CDR1 SGHTA, CDR2 FQGTGA. V lost 5 bases to trimming and J lost 12 bases; unmatched junction nucleotides: 6. This CDR3 is built from 12 residues. CDR3 protein: CASSLDRVKLFF. The DNA for the CDR3 is TGTGCCAGCAGCCTTGACAGGGTTAAGCTGTTTTTT.

For the CDR3, the DNA is TGTGCCAGTAGCACTACAGGGAATTCCGAGCAGTACTTC. Translated, it gives CASSTTGNSEQYF. The V gene is TRBV19, the J gene TRBJ2-7; D might be TRBD1 (6 bases). The germline CDR1 and CDR2 sequences are LNHDA and SQIVND (reference sequence). This CDR3 has 13 amino acids. V was clipped by 6 bases and J by 6 bases, with 15 bases between them.